The clone carrying this TCR beta chain was observed at least ten times. As yet, its antigen is unknown. Listed TCR primers, together with previously described methods, were used for the bulk TCR libraries. A single record per CDR3 protein comes from TCRdb applying MiXCR to the PCR reads. Among 600,000 to 650,000 distinct CDR3 sequences, just under 20% were seen once, and the ten largest hold 0.85%. The authors gated naive CD8 T cells as CD8+CD4-CCR7+CD45RA+ for sorting. This entry belongs to a study of molecular identifiers for immune sequencing clone quantification. Overall study: Four of five RNA aliquots from approximately 20,000 or 100,000 naive CD8 T cells were sequenced. Study-level points and caveats: Under 1% of molecules in naive cells, but over 98% of effector molecules, belonged to clones above 20 RNA copies.

Germline CDR1 GTSNPN, CDR2 SVGIG (reference sequence). V lost 1 base to trimming and J lost 0 bases, with 8 bases between them. The CDR3 sequence is 14 residues long. This sequence originates from a human donor in good health. Some libraries in this study had Jurkat cell RNA spiked in. Sequencing was performed on naive CD8+ T cells from blood, with Jurkat cell RNA spiked in. Subset defined: FACS-sorted CD8+CD4-CCR7+CD45RA+ naive T cells. The J gene is TRBJ2-3, the V gene TRBV30; perhaps TRBD2 as D (6 bases). CDR3 DNA: TGTGCCTGGAGTGAAAGCGGGAGCACAGATACGCAGTATTTT. Translating gives CAWSESGSTDTQYF.